This TCR beta chain came from a study of shared clonotypes between healthy human individuals. Study-wide background: A donor's plate count was three for CD4 naive and three for CD4 memory; CD8 naive had two and CD8 memory one.

Data came from immunoSEQ multiplex PCR; TCRdb stores just in-frame clones and leaves some out. Of 1.5 million to 2.5 million clones detected, around 96% appear once; the ten largest clones hold approximately 1.2%. CD45RO negativity and positive selection for CCR7 defined naive CD8 cells, a population that excluded terminally differentiated effector memory CD45RA+ cells. CDR3 length: 13 residues. The germline gives CDR1 SGHRS, CDR2 YFSETQ. Trimming removed 0 bases from V and 7 bases from J; junction bases left unmatched: 3. The gene calls are TRBV5-1 and TRBJ2-7; 8 positions agree with TRBD2. The clonotype was recovered from a young man in good health. Sequencing input: naive CD8+ T cells sorted from blood. In DNA, the CDR3 is TGCGCCAGCAGCTTGGTGGCGGGGGGTGAGCAGTACTTC. This encodes CASSLVAGGEQYF. The entire variable domain, with the rest obtained from reference TRBV5-1 and TRBJ2-7, is as follows: KAGVTQTPRYLIKTRGQQVTLSCSPISGHRSVSWYQQTPGQGLQFLFEYFSETQRNKGNFPGRFSGRQFSNSRSEMNVSTLELGDSALYLCASSLVAGGEQYFGPGTRLTVT.